A single sample is the source of the 16 T cell receptor beta chains below, sequenced in a study of blood T cell repertoires in COVID-19. Profiling relied on immunoSEQ multiplex PCR, and the TCRdb table lists in-frame clones only, not all of them. The sample records 110,000 or so clones, around nine tenths being singletons. Sequencing input: peripheral blood. The receptors come from a woman between 65 and 79 years old who had recovered from COVID-19.

The count of this clone is one. The rearrangement joins TRBV23-1 to TRBJ2-5, with 7 positions matching TRBD1. TRBV23-1 is an ORF; its function is uncertain. The CDR3 covers 18 residues. V dropped 4 bases and J dropped 0; count of bases not matched to a gene: 14. CDR3 coding DNA: TGCGCCAGCAGTCCCAGGGGGATGAGCCCGTGGGACCAAGAGACCCAGTACTTC. Protein: CASSPRGMSPWDQETQYF.

V is TRBV14 and J is TRBJ1-2; TRBD1 aligns across 7 bases. This CDR3 is 12 amino acids long. Losses at the gene ends were 4 bases for V and 9 bases for J; bases not matched to a gene: 5. The germline CDR1 and CDR2 sequences are SGHDN and FVKESK. The CDR3 sequence: CASSRSDRSYTF. CDR3 nucleotides: TGTGCCAGCAGCCGGTCGGACAGGAGCTACACCTTC.

The chain employs TRBV12-3 or TRBV12-4 and TRBJ1-1, with 7 bases matching TRBD1. The length of the CDR3 is 13 residues. V was pared by 6 bases and J by 2 bases, with 3 bases of the junction left unmatched. CDR3 nucleotide sequence: TGTGCCAGCAGGGGACAGCCCAACACTGAAGCTTTCTTT. It is translated as CASRGQPNTEAFF.

The V call is TRBV5-5, the J call TRBJ1-3; D is ambiguous. CDR3 length: 14 amino acids. CDR1 and CDR2 (germline): SGHKS, YYEKEE (reference sequence). V was cut by 4 bases and J by 0 bases, with 8 bases left in between. In DNA form, the CDR3 reads TGTGCCAGCAGCCCGAGCGACTCTGGAAACACCATATATTTT. Encoded protein: CASSPSDSGNTIYF.

The V gene is TRBV7-2, the J gene TRBJ2-5; TRBD1 aligns across 8 bases. Germline V lookup: CDR1 SGHTA, CDR2 FQGNSA. The CDR3 has 18 amino acids. V trimming: 5 bases; J trimming: 2 bases; junction bases outside the gene matches: 16. The CDR3 DNA reads as TGTGCCAGCAGCACCGCCTACTTTCAGGGACAGGCACAAGAGACCCAGTACTTC. This translates into CASSTAYFQGQAQETQYF.

This chain connects TRBV7-8 to TRBJ2-7; 8 bases map to TRBD2. The CDR3 extends over 15 amino acids. Germline loops: CDR1 SGHVS, CDR2 FQNEAQ. Trimming took 0 bases from V and 4 from J; bases not matched to a gene: 5. The CDR3 is CASSLAASGWYEQYF. In DNA form, the CDR3 reads TGTGCCAGCAGCTTAGCGGCTAGCGGGTGGTACGAGCAGTACTTC.

This rearrangement joins TRBV5-6 to TRBJ2-5; D remains unclear. Germline CDR1 is SGHDT and CDR2 is YYEEEE. The CDR3 runs to 14 residues. V dropped 0 bases and J dropped 5 bases, with 11 bases sitting between them. Here the CDR3 reads CASSLVTLGETQYF. CDR3 bases: TGTGCCAGCAGCTTGGTAACACTCGGGGAGACCCAGTACTTC.

The chain couples TRBV7-3 to TRBJ2-7; no firm D call. Trimming left V 2 bases short and J 7 bases short, with 12 bases between. CDR1 and CDR2 from the germline V gene are SGHTA and FQGTGA. CDR3 length: 13 amino acids. The CDR3 protein is CASSLAHTGEQYF. In nucleotides, the CDR3 is TGTGCCAGCAGCTTAGCCCACACCGGGGAGCAGTACTTC.

The chain employs TRBV5-6 and TRBJ2-5; 7 bases agree with TRBD1. J was trimmed by 0 bases and V by 0 bases; bases with no gene match: 2. Germline loops: CDR1 SGHDT, CDR2 YYEEEE. The CDR3 contains 15 residues. The CDR3 here is CASSLVDRNQETQYF. DNA for the CDR3: TGTGCCAGCAGCTTGGTGGACAGGAACCAAGAGACCCAGTACTTC. Full variable domain (missing parts from reference TRBV5-6 and TRBJ2-5): DAGVTQSPTHLIKTRGQQVTLRCSPKSGHDTVSWYQQALGQGPQFIFQYYEEEERQRGNFPDRFSGHQFPNYSSELNVNALLLGDSALYLCASSLVDRNQETQYFGPGTRLLVL.

This clone was observed once. The chain has TRBV18 and TRBJ2-3; D is possibly TRBD2 (5 bases). The V and J ends lost 1 base and 2 bases respectively, with 13 bases between them. The germline gives CDR1 KGHSH, CDR2 LQKENI. CDR3 length equals 16 residues. The CDR3, as DNA: TGTGCCAGCTCACCACTTAGAAGCGGTCTCACAGATACGCAGTATTTT. It encodes CASSPLRSGLTDTQYF.

This clone came up once. In nucleotides, the CDR3 is TGTGCCAGCAGGGGTTCGAGTGGCGGGACCCAGCATTTT. This sequence encodes CASRGSSGGTQHF. V usage is TRBV6-5 and J usage is TRBJ1-5; no reliable D call. Per germline, CDR1 MNHEY and CDR2 SVGAGI. The CDR3 consists of 13 residues. V lost 6 bases and J lost 11, with 17 bases in between.

This chain connects TRBV28 to TRBJ1-1; D remains unclear. CDR1 is MDHEN and CDR2 is SYDVKM in the germline V gene. The CDR3 consists of 15 residues. Trimming stripped 0 bases from V and 3 bases from J, with 11 bases between. In DNA, the CDR3 is TGTGCCAGCAGTTTATGGAGCGCTTCAGACACTGAAGCTTTCTTT. It codes for CASSLWSASDTEAFF.

The V call is TRBV6-5, the J call TRBJ1-3; TRBD1 agrees at 7 bases. The CDR3 is 15 amino acids. Trimming at V came to 6 bases and at J to 13 bases, leaving 18 bases not matched to a gene. Per the germline V gene, CDR1 is MNHEY and CDR2 is SVGAGI. The CDR3 spells CASRSQGQRPVPIYF. CDR3 DNA sequence: TGTGCCAGCAGGTCCCAGGGACAGCGCCCGGTGCCTATATATTTT.

The chain has TRBV4-3 and TRBJ2-2; TRBD2 matches 11 bases. After removal of 3 bases from V and 13 bases from J, the junction contained 1 base not matched to a gene. Germline assignment: CDR1 LGHNA and CDR2 YSLEER. This CDR3 comprises 12 residues. This CDR3 is CASSHSGRGLFF. The CDR3 bases are TGCGCCAGCAGCCATAGCGGGAGGGGGCTGTTTTTT.

The rearrangement uses TRBV7-3 and TRBJ1-2; 8 nucleotides line up with TRBD1. This CDR3 has 13 residues. J lost 8 bases, V lost 2 bases, and 4 bases had no gene match. Germline assignment: CDR1 SGHTA and CDR2 FQGTGA. In DNA, the CDR3 is TGTGCCAGCAGCTTAGGGACAGGTGGCGGCTACACCTTC. It specifies CASSLGTGGGYTF.

V gene TRBV9 combines with J gene TRBJ2-1; the match to TRBD1 covers 10 bases. The J segment lost 7 bases and the V segment lost 1 base, leaving 8 bases of the junction unmatched. Per germline, CDR1 SGDLS and CDR2 YYNGEE. This CDR3 spans 16 amino acids. CDR3 sequence: CASSVTAGQGFNEQFF. The CDR3 DNA reads as TGTGCCAGCAGCGTAACGGCGGGACAGGGGTTTAATGAGCAGTTCTTC.